The 28 T cell receptor beta chains below were found in one sample sequenced in a study of T cells after yellow fever vaccination. From the 5' RACE reads, TCRdb called clonotypes with MiXCR, one entry per CDR3 protein. Of about 300,000 distinct CDR3 sequences in the sample, approximately 10% were seen once. This sample comprised CD4+ T cells sorted from PBMCs, obtained 5 days after the yellow fever booster vaccination. These TCRs come from a man younger than 35 who received the YFV17D yellow fever vaccine.

The gene calls are TRBV6-2 or TRBV6-3 and TRBJ2-7, with unresolved D. Deletions cut 6 bases from V and 2 bases from J, with 8 bases between. The CDR3 runs to 12 residues. Germline lookup yields CDR1 MNHEY and CDR2 SVGEGT. The CDR3 DNA reads TGTGCCAGCAGCGACGGCCCCTACGAGCAGTACTTC. This encodes CASSDGPYEQYF.

The chain joins TRBV12-3 or TRBV12-4 to TRBJ1-6, with D maybe TRBD1 (5 bases). CDR3 length: 12 amino acids. The V and J ends lost 6 bases and 9 bases respectively, with 9 bases between them. The DNA of the CDR3 is TGTGCCAGCAGCCGGGACCTTTCACCCCTCCACTTT. Its translation: CASSRDLSPLHF.

V gene TRBV2 combines with J gene TRBJ1-4; D gene ambiguous. In germline, CDR1 is SNHLY, CDR2 FYNNEI. V gave up 1 base and J gave up 8 bases, with 17 bases separating them. This CDR3 region has 16 residues. CDR3 sequence (DNA): TGTGCCAGCAGTGAAGGGGCCCTCATTATTTCGGAAAAACTGTTTTTT. Protein: CASSEGALIISEKLFF.

This clonotype was observed at least ten times. The gene calls are TRBV2 and TRBJ2-7; D unresolved. This CDR3 is 12 amino acids long. CDR1 is SNHLY, CDR2 FYNNEI, per germline. Trimming left V 4 bases short and J 3 bases short, with 7 bases between. DNA for the CDR3: TGTGCCAGCAGTGTTGGCAGCTACGAGCAGTACGTC. It specifies CASSVGSYEQYV.

This clonotype has a handful of counts. The chain joins TRBV2 to TRBJ1-5; tentatively, D is TRBD1 (5 bases). Germline CDR1 reads SNHLY; CDR2 reads FYNNEI. V gave up 6 bases and J gave up 2 bases, with 17 bases separating them. This CDR3 is 16 amino acids long. Written as DNA, the CDR3 is TGTGCCAGCAGGGCGAGGGGATTTGGGGGCAATCAGCCCCAGCATTTT. Protein product: CASRARGFGGNQPQHF.

There are a few counts of this clonotype. The V and J genes are TRBV24-1 and TRBJ2-1; D call uncertain. Trimming stripped 3 bases from V and 0 bases from J, with 11 bases between. Germline loops: CDR1 KGHDR, CDR2 SFDVKD. The CDR3 runs 16 residues. In nucleotides, the CDR3 is TGTGCCACCAGTGATCCGGACGCTGGCTCCTACAATGAGCAGTTCTTC. Translation: CATSDPDAGSYNEQFF.

This clonotype was seen a few times. This chain uses TRBV18 with TRBJ2-3; D gene uncertain. Trimming shortened V by 1 base and J by 2 bases, and 7 bases separated the two germline ends. The length of the CDR3 is 14 residues. CDR1 is KGHSH and CDR2 is LQKENI in the germline V gene. In DNA form, the CDR3 reads TGTGCCAGCTCACCACTAGCACCCACAGATACGCAGTATTTT. It codes for CASSPLAPTDTQYF.

This clonotype turned up a few times. This rearrangement joins TRBV5-1 to TRBJ1-1; D is unresolved. V lost 0 bases to trimming and J lost 1 base, with 7 bases between them. The CDR3 length is 14 residues. Germline CDR1 reads SGHRS; CDR2 reads YFSETQ. CDR3 protein: CASSLEATNTEAFF. As DNA, the CDR3 is TGCGCCAGCAGCTTGGAGGCCACGAACACTGAAGCTTTCTTT.

This clonotype appeared a few times. The V and J genes are TRBV7-2 and TRBJ2-5; TRBD1 matches at 7 bases. CDR1 and CDR2 (germline): SGHTA, FQGNSA. J was trimmed by 7 bases and V by 5 bases; bases with no gene match: 13. The CDR3 sequence is 15 residues long. The CDR3 sequence: CASSTRSRDSGTQYF. CDR3 sequence (DNA): TGTGCCAGCAGCACCAGGTCCCGGGACAGTGGGACCCAGTACTTC.

This clonotype was seen just once. The rearrangement joins TRBV9 to TRBJ2-5; 9 bases are a match to TRBD1. The V gene end was trimmed by 2 bases and the J gene end by 4 bases; junction bases not matched to a gene: 3. The germline V gene encodes CDR1 SGDLS and CDR2 YYNGEE. This CDR3 contains 14 residues. The CDR3 loop reads CASSVTGGGETQYF. CDR3 coding DNA: TGTGCCAGCAGCGTGACAGGGGGGGGAGAGACCCAGTACTTC.

CDR3 in amino acids: CSAAGQVLNTGELFF. Here the CDR3 DNA reads TGCAGTGCCGCCGGACAGGTTTTGAACACCGGGGAGCTGTTTTTT. This chain links TRBV20-1 with TRBJ2-2; TRBD1 aligns across 7 bases. V lost 6 bases and J lost 1; bases outside the gene matches: 8. The CDR3 is made up of 15 amino acids. The germline V gene encodes CDR1 DFQATT and CDR2 SNEGSKA (reference sequence).

This clonotype was counted a few times. This chain connects TRBV7-2 to TRBJ2-5, with a tentative D call TRBD2 (6 bases). This CDR3 contains 18 residues. Germline CDR1 reads SGHTA; CDR2 reads FQGNSA. The V end lost 2 bases, the J end lost 0 bases, and 19 bases lay between the germline ends. The CDR3 bases are TGTGCCAGCAGCTTACCGGTGGGAACTAGCCTATACCAAGAGACCCAGTACTTC. Translation: CASSLPVGTSLYQETQYF.

The gene calls are TRBV5-1 and TRBJ2-1; the D gene is possibly TRBD1 (5 bases). The V end lost 1 base, the J end lost 8 bases, and 13 bases lay between the germline ends. The germline V gene encodes CDR1 SGHRS and CDR2 YFSETQ. The CDR3 consists of 14 residues. CDR3 region: CASSLTGPLDEQFF. In DNA form, the CDR3 reads TGCGCCAGCAGCTTGACAGGCCCCTTGGATGAGCAGTTCTTC.

This clonotype came up many times. The CDR3 protein is CASSLQLDDPRAFF. CDR3 bases: TGTGCCAGCAGCCTACAGCTTGACGACCCTCGTGCTTTCTTT. The V call is TRBV7-2, the J call TRBJ1-1; the D is unclear. Per germline, CDR1 SGHTA and CDR2 FQGNSA. This CDR3 is 14 amino acids long. V was cut by 5 bases and J by 11 bases, with 21 bases left in between.

The chain links TRBV12-3 or TRBV12-4 to TRBJ2-1, with D perhaps TRBD1 or TRBD2 (6 bases each). V was cut by 0 bases and J by 11 bases, with 11 bases left in between. The CDR3 sequence is 13 residues long. Here the CDR3 reads CASSLAGGVQQFF. DNA for the CDR3: TGTGCCAGCAGTTTAGCCGGGGGCGTGCAGCAGTTCTTC.

This clonotype was counted only a few times. This sequence joins TRBV30 and TRBJ1-2; 8 bases are shared with TRBD1. In germline, CDR1 is GTSNPN, CDR2 SVGIG (reference sequence). V shed 6 bases, J shed 0 bases, and the junction held 9 bases outside the gene matches. The CDR3 is 15 amino acids. This chain's CDR3 is CACLSRDRPNYGYTF. CDR3 DNA sequence: TGTGCCTGCCTTTCGAGGGACAGGCCTAACTATGGCTACACCTTC.

In DNA form, the CDR3 reads TGTGCCAGCTCCAAGCGAGGGGTCGAGCAGTACTTC. Residues: CASSKRGVEQYF. V gene TRBV6-2 or TRBV6-3 combines with J gene TRBJ2-7; D tentatively reads TRBD1 or TRBD2 (5 bases each). With 8 bases removed from V and 6 bases from J, the gap between germline ends came to 14 bases. Per the germline V gene, CDR1 is MNHEY and CDR2 is SVGEGT. The CDR3 spans 12 residues.

This clonotype came up many times. This rearrangement joins TRBV12-3 or TRBV12-4 to TRBJ2-3; D may correspond to TRBD1 or TRBD2 (6 bases each). The CDR3 contains 15 residues. V was pared by 7 bases and J by 4 bases, with 18 bases between. This CDR3 reads CASNPGGTGPDTQYF. DNA for the CDR3: TGTGCCAGCAACCCCGGGGGCACCGGTCCAGATACGCAGTATTTT.

Many counts were recorded for this clonotype. The CDR3 spells CASMFSLGSPLHF. The CDR3 region has the DNA TGTGCCAGCATGTTTAGTTTGGGTTCACCCCTCCACTTT. V and J are TRBV12-3 or TRBV12-4 and TRBJ1-6, with D hard to call. V dropped 7 bases and J dropped 9 bases, with 13 bases sitting between them. The CDR3 is 13 residues long.

A few counts support this clonotype. The chain is built from TRBV5-1 and TRBJ1-5; TRBD1 is a possible D gene (5 bases). The CDR3 contains 14 residues. CDR1 SGHRS and CDR2 YFSETQ come from the germline V gene. V was pared by 0 bases and J by 5 bases, with 9 bases between. The CDR3 region is CASSLDQGYQPQHF. The CDR3 DNA is TGCGCCAGCAGCTTGGACCAGGGCTATCAGCCCCAGCATTTT.

This chain connects TRBV3-1 to TRBJ1-1, with D perhaps matching TRBD1 (5 bases). CDR1 LGHDT and CDR2 YNNKEL come from the germline V gene (reference sequence). CDR3 length equals 15 residues. Trimming shortened V by 1 base and J by 4 bases, and 13 bases separated the two germline ends. The CDR3 sequence is CASSQVGSTVTEAFF. The CDR3 DNA is TGTGCCAGCAGCCAAGTTGGGTCGACAGTCACTGAAGCTTTCTTT. Variable domain in full (rest from reference TRBV3-1 and TRBJ1-1): DTAVSQTPKYLVTQMGNDKSIKCEQNLGHDTMYWYKQDSKKFLKIMFSYNNKELIINETVPNRFSPKSPDKAHLNLHINSLELGDSAVYFCASSQVGSTVTEAFFGQGTRLTVV.

The chain uses TRBV6-5 and TRBJ1-2; 8 bases fit TRBD1. Germline CDR1 is MNHEY and CDR2 is SVGAGI. V lost 6 bases to trimming and J lost 1 base; unmatched junction nucleotides: 13. The CDR3 totals 17 residues. The CDR3 spells CASRPQRDRNHNYGYTF. The CDR3 DNA reads TGTGCCAGCAGGCCTCAGAGGGACAGGAACCATAACTATGGCTACACCTTC.

This clonotype has a handful of counts. The chain uses TRBV5-1 and TRBJ2-1, with a weak D call TRBD2 (6 bases). The ends were cut back, 0 bases at V and 12 bases at J, with 13 bases in the middle. The CDR3 extends over 13 amino acids. Germline V gives CDR1 SGHRS, CDR2 YFSETQ. CDR3 residues: CASSLEHGGRQFF. CDR3 nucleotides: TGCGCCAGCAGCTTGGAACATGGGGGGAGGCAGTTCTTC. Full variable domain (remainder filled in from reference TRBV5-1 and TRBJ2-1): KAGVTQTPRYLIKTRGQQVTLSCSPISGHRSVSWYQQTPGQGLQFLFEYFSETQRNKGNFPGRFSGRQFSNSRSEMNVSTLELGDSALYLCASSLEHGGRQFFGPGTRLTVL.

This clonotype was detected a few times. The chain is built from TRBV5-1 and TRBJ2-1; D call uncertain. Trimming cost V 3 bases and J 2 bases, with 6 bases left between them. Germline V gene lookup returns CDR1 SGHRS and CDR2 YFSETQ. The CDR3 spans 13 residues. DNA for the CDR3: TGCGCCAGCAGCTGGACCACCTACAATGAGCAGTTCTTC. It codes for CASSWTTYNEQFF.

This clonotype was observed at least ten times. This chain links TRBV28 with TRBJ2-7; 10 nucleotides line up with TRBD2. The germline gives CDR1 MDHEN, CDR2 SYDVKM. This CDR3 region has 15 residues. V lost 6 bases, J lost 1 base, and 6 bases stayed unmatched. This chain's CDR3 is CASRGETSGSYEQYF. As DNA, the CDR3 is TGTGCCAGCAGAGGCGAGACTAGCGGGTCCTACGAGCAGTACTTC.

The CDR3 loop reads CASSPRLAKNIQYF. CDR3 coding DNA: TGTGCCAGCAGCCCCCGACTAGCCAAAAACATTCAGTACTTC. This sequence joins TRBV7-2 and TRBJ2-4; D gene ambiguous. Trimming stripped 5 bases from V and 0 bases from J, with 8 bases between. Germline V gives CDR1 SGHTA, CDR2 FQGNSA. The CDR3 is made up of 14 amino acids.

This clonotype came up a few times. The rearrangement links TRBV19 to TRBJ1-5, with 7 positions matching TRBD1. V dropped 7 bases and J dropped 6; count of bases not matched to a gene: 3. Germline-derived CDR1 and CDR2 are LNHDA and SQIVND (reference sequence). The CDR3 is 12 amino acids. This CDR3 is CASTNRGQPQHF. In DNA form, the CDR3 reads TGTGCCAGTACAAACAGGGGTCAGCCCCAGCATTTT.

This clonotype has more than one count but fewer than ten. The chain recombines TRBV5-4 with TRBJ2-2; D is possibly TRBD2 (5 bases). CDR3 length equals 14 residues. Trimming left V 4 bases short and J 6 bases short, with 13 bases between. Per germline, CDR1 SGHNT and CDR2 YYREEE (reference sequence). Here the CDR3 reads CASSIEGPPGELFF. The CDR3, as DNA: TGTGCCAGCAGCATCGAGGGTCCGCCCGGGGAGCTGTTTTTT.